This TCR beta chain was sequenced for a study of CD8+ T cells in alopecia areata. Treatment defined: oral pan-JAK inhibitor, 5-10 mg twice daily. V gave up 3 bases and J gave up 4 bases; unmatched junction bases: 7. The CDR3 covers 15 residues. Per germline, CDR1 GTSNPN and CDR2 SVGIG (reference sequence). Extracted from the samples, RNA was reverse transcribed into cDNA to serve as the sequencing template. Sequencing was performed with immunoSEQ multiplex PCR; in TCRdb, only in-frame clones are kept and a portion is missing. The table records around 190,000 clones, 60% of them present only once. V usage is TRBV30 and J usage is TRBJ2-2, with TRBD2 matching 8 bases. The specimen was CD4+ T cells sorted from blood, collected at week 4, from a patient treated with tofacitinib. This receptor was taken from a human donor with alopecia areata. This CDR3 is CAWRGLGLPTGELFF. The CDR3 coding sequence is TGTGCCTGGAGGGGACTAGGCCTCCCCACCGGGGAGCTGTTTTTT. Using reference TRBV30 and TRBJ2-2 for the parts outside the CDR3, the full variable domain is SQTIHQWPATLVQPVGSPLSLECTVEGTSNPNLYWYRQAAGRGLQLLFYSVGIGQISSEVPQNLSASRPQDRQFILSSKKLLLSDSGFYLCAWRGLGLPTGELFFGEGSRLTVL.